This T cell receptor (beta chain) derives from a study of OX40 agonist ivuxolimab in advanced cancers. Study-wide background: At doses from 0.01 to 10 mg/kg, patients were given intravenous ivuxolimab every 2 weeks.

This clone has just one count. Its specificity is not known. Broader study findings: In CD8+ T cells, expanded clones were on average more numerous than in CD4+.

CDR1 and CDR2 (germline): SGHTA, FQGNSA. The CDR3 contains 15 residues. Trimming cost V 7 bases and J 0 bases, with 15 bases left between them. Only in-frame clones appear in the TCRdb table, and some are missing; sequencing was by immunoSEQ multiplex PCR. The table records fewer than 60,000 clones, about three quarters of them present only once. This rearrangement joins TRBV7-2 to TRBJ1-1; D not certain. The sequence derives from an adult with an advanced solid tumor such as melanoma, head and neck, liver or kidney cancer. Sequencing used CD4+ or CD8+ T cells sorted from blood, obtained in a trial of the OX40 agonist ivuxolimab. The CDR3 DNA is TGTGCCAGCACCCTGATGTGGGGATTGAACACTGAAGCTTTCTTT. This translates into CASTLMWGLNTEAFF. Based on the CDR3 plus reference TRBV7-2 and TRBJ1-1, the full variable domain is GAGVSQSPSNKVTEKGKDVELRCDPISGHTALYWYRQSLGQGLEFLIYFQGNSAPDKSGLPSDRFSAERTGGSVSTLTIQRTQQEDSAVYLCASTLMWGLNTEAFFGQGTRLTVV.